The 25 T cell receptor beta chains reported below all come from one sample, sequenced in a study of blood T cell repertoires in COVID-19 (TCRdb year 2020). Library construction relied on the immunoSEQ multiplex PCR assay. TCRdb holds this immuneACCESS table with in-frame rearrangements only. Some clones are missing; in checked studies, unresolved V genes explain under half, and the rest has no known cause. This sample gives about 170,000 clones in total; around 86% of them show up just once. The ten largest clones represent around 6.5% of the sample. Sequencing was carried out using peripheral blood. Every receptor here comes from an elderly woman in a cohort sampled during active or convalescent COVID-19.

The CDR3 nucleotides are TGTGCCAGCAGCTTGAGGGGGATAGGGGAAAAACTGTTTTTT. It yields the protein CASSLRGIGEKLFF. This sequence joins TRBV5-4 and TRBJ1-4; possible D gene TRBD1, 6 bases. The CDR3 consists of 14 residues. The V end lost 1 base, the J end lost 8 bases, and 12 bases lay between the germline ends. CDR1 SGHNT and CDR2 YYREEE come from the germline V gene (reference sequence).

The chain uses TRBV5-6 and TRBJ1-6, with a tentative D call TRBD1 (6 bases). The CDR3 is made up of 15 amino acids. The ends were cut back, 0 bases at V and 3 bases at J, with 7 bases in the middle. Germline lookup yields CDR1 SGHDT and CDR2 YYEEEE. The CDR3 loop reads CASSLGTDYNSPLHF. CDR3 nucleotide sequence: TGTGCCAGCAGCTTGGGGACAGACTATAATTCACCCCTCCACTTT.

The table lists this clone with a count of one. The J gene is TRBJ1-5, the V gene TRBV24-1; D not resolved. Trimming stripped 0 bases from V and 6 bases from J, with 5 bases between. Germline CDR1 KGHDR, CDR2 SFDVKD. The CDR3 extends over 13 amino acids. The CDR3: CATSDLPGQPQHF. CDR3 in DNA: TGTGCCACCAGTGATTTGCCAGGTCAGCCCCAGCATTTT.

This chain uses TRBV3-1 (or the pseudogene TRBV3-2) with TRBJ1-2; possibly TRBD1 for D (5 bases). Germline V gene sequence: CDR1 LGHDT, CDR2 YNNKEL (reference sequence). Trimming removed 3 bases from V and 3 bases from J, with 14 bases in between. This CDR3 region has 15 residues. CDR3 bases: TGTGCCAGCAGCCAGGGGGAGGGGCTTTACTATGGCTACACCTTC. This encodes CASSQGEGLYYGYTF.

A single count supports this clone. The V call is TRBV6-5, the J call TRBJ2-4; 10 bases fit TRBD1. V dropped 6 bases and J dropped 16; count of bases not matched to a gene: 18. Per germline, CDR1 MNHEY and CDR2 SVGAGI. This CDR3 region has 15 residues. For the CDR3, the DNA is TGTGCCAGCAGCCCATCCGGGACAGGGGATACGAGCGGTTACTTC. Residues: CASSPSGTGDTSGYF.

This sequence joins TRBV19 and TRBJ2-3; 14 nucleotides match TRBD2. The ends lost 5 bases at V and 5 bases at J; junction bases unmatched: 6. CDR1 and CDR2 (germline): LNHDA, SQIVND (reference sequence). The CDR3 contains 16 residues. CDR3 region: CASSPRLAGGGDTQYF. The DNA for the CDR3 is TGTGCCAGTAGTCCCCGACTAGCGGGAGGGGGAGATACGCAGTATTTT.

This chain connects TRBV6-6 to TRBJ1-6; D remains unclear. Trimming took off 5 bases at V and 7 bases at J, with 15 bases between the two ends. Per the germline V gene, CDR1 is MNHNY and CDR2 is SVGAGI (reference sequence). This CDR3 has 15 residues. CDR3 amino acids: CASSLTLQMNSPLHF. CDR3 bases: TGTGCCAGCAGTCTGACCCTACAGATGAATTCACCCCTCCACTTT.

V gene TRBV11-2 combines with J gene TRBJ1-6; D not resolved. Germline V lookup: CDR1 SGHAT, CDR2 FQNNGV. This CDR3 region has 14 residues. Trimming pared 1 base from V and 5 bases from J, leaving 6 bases between. For the CDR3, the DNA is TGTGCCAGCAGCTTAGCCAGAAATAATTCACCCCTCCACTTT. Its translation is CASSLARNNSPLHF.

The J gene is TRBJ2-5, the V gene TRBV30; 12 nucleotides align to TRBD2. V shed 0 bases and J 7 bases; nucleotides not matched to a gene: 9. Looked up from germline, CDR1 is GTSNPN and CDR2 is SVGIG (reference sequence). The CDR3 is 16 residues long. Written as DNA, the CDR3 is TGTGCCTGGAGTGTAGGTGGGACTAGCGGGTCTGGGACCCAGTACTTC. Its translation is CAWSVGGTSGSGTQYF.

This clone was seen a few times. The chain is built from TRBV10-3 and TRBJ1-1; D remains ambiguous. The V end was cut by 4 bases, the J end by 1 base, with 10 bases between. The germline V gene has CDR1 ENHRY and CDR2 SYGVKD. This CDR3 region has 14 residues. CDR3 in amino acids: CAISARTPNTEAFF. The DNA of the CDR3 is TGTGCCATCAGTGCACGTACACCGAACACTGAAGCTTTCTTT.

The chain carries TRBV5-1 and TRBJ2-5; 9 positions match TRBD1. The trim removed 2 bases at V and 6 bases at J, leaving 8 bases unmatched. Germline loops: CDR1 SGHRS, CDR2 YFSETQ. The CDR3 sequence is 15 residues long. This CDR3 is CASSLYTGGGKTQYF. In nucleotides, the CDR3 is TGCGCCAGCAGCTTATATACAGGGGGCGGGAAGACCCAGTACTTC.

V is TRBV19 and J is TRBJ1-1, with D tentatively TRBD1 (5 bases). CDR1 and CDR2 (germline): LNHDA, SQIVND (reference sequence). CDR3 length: 14 residues. Trimming pared 6 bases from V and 7 bases from J, leaving 18 bases between. CDR3 DNA sequence: TGTGCCAGTAGGGGCGGATGGGGGAGGTATGAAGCTTTCTTT. This translates into CASRGGWGRYEAFF.

The chain uses TRBV10-3 and TRBJ1-2; D remains ambiguous. This CDR3 is built from 15 residues. Trimming cost V 6 bases and J 4 bases, with 18 bases left between them. Germline assignment: CDR1 ENHRY and CDR2 SYGVKD. The DNA for the CDR3 is TGTGCCATCAGAAGTCCATCCTCTGGAGGCTATGGCTACACCTTC. Translated: CAIRSPSSGGYGYTF.

The V call is TRBV6-5, the J call TRBJ2-3, with D perhaps matching TRBD1 (5 bases). Trimming removed 2 bases at V and 7 bases at J, with 16 bases between. The CDR3 runs 15 residues. From germline, CDR1 is MNHEY and CDR2 SVGAGI. The CDR3 DNA follows: TGTGCCAGCAGTTACAGCCGTAAATCAGGGAATACGCAGTATTTT. Translated: CASSYSRKSGNTQYF.

The chain uses TRBV5-1 and TRBJ2-1; a possible D gene is TRBD2 (5 bases). The CDR3 extends over 14 amino acids. V was cut by 2 bases and J by 4 bases, with 10 bases left in between. Germline V gives CDR1 SGHRS, CDR2 YFSETQ. Written as DNA, the CDR3 is TGCGCCAGCAGCTTAGCGGTCTTTTACAATGAGCAGTTCTTC. This gives the protein CASSLAVFYNEQFF.

J is TRBJ2-5 and V is TRBV20-1; TRBD2 is a possible D gene (6 bases). The CDR3 extends over 11 amino acids. CDR1 is DFQATT and CDR2 is SNEGSKA in the germline V gene (reference sequence). CDR3 nucleotides: TGCAGCGGGACTGTCCAAGAGACCCAGTACTTC. Protein: CSGTVQETQYF.

The chain recombines TRBV6-1 with TRBJ1-1; D is undetermined. Deletions cut 1 base from V and 4 bases from J, with 10 bases between. This CDR3 contains 14 residues. The germline gives CDR1 MNHNS, CDR2 SASEGT. CDR3 residues: CASSEGRETTEAFF. In DNA form, the CDR3 reads TGTGCCAGCAGTGAAGGCCGGGAGACCACTGAAGCTTTCTTT.

In this sample, this clone turned up once. V is TRBV9 and J is TRBJ1-2, with D unresolved. This CDR3 contains 13 residues. The V gene lost 5 bases and the J gene lost 5 bases, with 13 bases spanning the gap. Germline assignment: CDR1 SGDLS and CDR2 YYNGEE. CDR3 sequence reads: CASSAGQRYGYTF. In DNA, the CDR3 is TGTGCCAGCAGTGCCGGCCAGCGATATGGCTACACCTTC. Looking up the rest from reference TRBV9 and TRBJ1-2 gives the full variable domain: DSGVTQTPKHLITATGQRVTLRCSPRSGDLSVYWYQQSLDQGLQFLIQYYNGEERAKGNILERFSAQQFPDLHSELNLSSLELGDSALYFCASSAGQRYGYTFGSGTRLTVV.

The V gene is TRBV27, the J gene TRBJ1-4; D remains ambiguous. The CDR3 sequence is 14 residues long. Germline assignment: CDR1 MNHEY and CDR2 SMNVEV (reference sequence). V lost 6 bases, J lost 4 bases, and 12 bases lay in between. The chain's CDR3 is CASSLTNYNEKLFF. CDR3 DNA: TGTGCCAGCAGCCTGACAAATTATAATGAAAAACTGTTTTTT.

The chain couples TRBV21-1 to TRBJ2-7; the table gives TRBD1 as D, unverified against the DNA. TRBV21-1 is designated a pseudogene. There are 12 residues in the CDR3. The CDR3, as DNA: TGTGCCAGCGCCGCCCCAGGGCCCGAGCAGTACGTC. Translating gives CASAAPGPEQYV.

The chain uses TRBV7-9 and TRBJ1-2; 10 bases are shared with TRBD1. This CDR3 contains 14 residues. Germline values: CDR1 SEHNR, CDR2 FQNEAQ (reference sequence). V lost 4 bases and J lost 7; bases outside the gene matches: 6. This CDR3 reads CASSSDRGRGGYTF. CDR3 in DNA: TGTGCCAGCAGCTCGGACAGGGGGAGAGGTGGCTACACCTTC.

This chain links TRBV7-9 with TRBJ1-1; D call uncertain. This CDR3 comprises 13 residues. Germline CDR1 SEHNR, CDR2 FQNEAQ (reference sequence). V was shortened by 4 bases and J by 1 base, with 7 bases between the two germline ends. The CDR3 DNA sequence: TGTGCCAGCAGCTGGGCGGGGAACACTGAAGCTTTCTTT. Its protein product is CASSWAGNTEAFF.

V gene TRBV18 combines with J gene TRBJ2-1; TRBD2 agrees at 11 bases. The CDR3 contains 15 residues. Germline V gene lookup returns CDR1 KGHSH and CDR2 LQKENI. Trimming cost V 3 bases and J 9 bases; bases outside gene matches: 7. The CDR3 region has the DNA TGTGCCAGCTCACCCATAGCGGGGGGGCCCAGTGAGCAGTTCTTC. The encoded protein is CASSPIAGGPSEQFF. The variable domain in full, with the rest retrieved from reference TRBV18 and TRBJ2-1, is NAGVMQNPRHLVRRRGQEARLRCSPMKGHSHVYWYRQLPEEGLKFMVYLQKENIIDESGMPKERFSAEFPKEGPSILRIQQVVRGDSAAYFCASSPIAGGPSEQFFGPGTRLTVL.

The rearrangement joins TRBV25-1 to TRBJ2-4; the D gene is possibly TRBD1 (6 bases). V lost 8 bases and J 1 base, leaving 18 bases between the germline ends. The CDR3 extends over 16 amino acids. The germline V gene encodes CDR1 MGHDK and CDR2 SYGVNS. CDR3 residues: CASSGTNAMAKNIQYF. The CDR3 nucleotides are TGTGCCAGCTCCGGGACAAACGCTATGGCCAAAAACATTCAGTACTTC.

The CDR3 sequence is CASSSTGIRADTQYF. CDR3 DNA: TGCGCCAGCAGCTCGACGGGGATTCGGGCAGATACGCAGTATTTT. This chain links TRBV5-1 with TRBJ2-3, with a tentative D call TRBD2 (5 bases). The CDR3 is made up of 15 amino acids. Germline assignment: CDR1 SGHRS and CDR2 YFSETQ. V lost 3 bases and J 4 bases, leaving 15 bases between the germline ends.